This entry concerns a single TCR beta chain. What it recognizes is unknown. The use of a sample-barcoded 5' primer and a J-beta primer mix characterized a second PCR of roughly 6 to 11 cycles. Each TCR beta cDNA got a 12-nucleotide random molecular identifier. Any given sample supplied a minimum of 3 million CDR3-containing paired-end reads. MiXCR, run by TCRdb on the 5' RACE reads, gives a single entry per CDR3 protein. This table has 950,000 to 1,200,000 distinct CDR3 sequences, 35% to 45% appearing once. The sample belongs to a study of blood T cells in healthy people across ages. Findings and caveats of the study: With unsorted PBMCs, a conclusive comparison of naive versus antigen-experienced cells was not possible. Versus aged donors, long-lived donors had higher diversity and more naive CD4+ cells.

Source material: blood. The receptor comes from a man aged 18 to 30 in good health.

The CDR3 reads CASSLGQNHNSPLHF. The CDR3 DNA is TGTGCCAGCAGCTTAGGGCAGAACCATAATTCACCCCTCCACTTT. The chain couples TRBV7-2 to TRBJ1-6; D is ambiguous. Germline V gene data show CDR1 as SGHTA and CDR2 as FQGNSA. V lost 1 base and J lost 5, with 9 bases in between. The CDR3 length is 15 residues.